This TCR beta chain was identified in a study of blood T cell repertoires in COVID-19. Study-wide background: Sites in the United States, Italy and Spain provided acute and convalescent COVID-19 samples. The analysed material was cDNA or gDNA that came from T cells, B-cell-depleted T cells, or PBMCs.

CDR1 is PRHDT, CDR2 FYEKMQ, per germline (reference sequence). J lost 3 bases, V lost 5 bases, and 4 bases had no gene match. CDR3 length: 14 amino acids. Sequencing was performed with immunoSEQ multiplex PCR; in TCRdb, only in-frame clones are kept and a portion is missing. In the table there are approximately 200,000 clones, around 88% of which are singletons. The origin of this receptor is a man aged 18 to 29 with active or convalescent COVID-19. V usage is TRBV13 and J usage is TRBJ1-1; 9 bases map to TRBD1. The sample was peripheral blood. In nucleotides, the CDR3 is TGTGCCAGCAGCAACGGACAGGGGTACACTGAAGCTTTCTTT. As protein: CASSNGQGYTEAFF.